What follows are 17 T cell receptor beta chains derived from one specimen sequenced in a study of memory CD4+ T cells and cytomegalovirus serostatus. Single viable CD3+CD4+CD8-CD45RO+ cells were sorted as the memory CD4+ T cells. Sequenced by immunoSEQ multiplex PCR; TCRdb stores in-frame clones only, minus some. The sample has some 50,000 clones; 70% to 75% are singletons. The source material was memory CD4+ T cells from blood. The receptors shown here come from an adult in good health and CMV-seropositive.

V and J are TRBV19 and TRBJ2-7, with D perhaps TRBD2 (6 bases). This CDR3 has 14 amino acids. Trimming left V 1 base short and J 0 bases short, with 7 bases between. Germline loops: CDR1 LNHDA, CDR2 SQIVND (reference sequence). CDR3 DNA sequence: TGTGCCAGTAGTATAGCGGGGGACTCCTACGAGCAGTACTTC. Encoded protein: CASSIAGDSYEQYF.

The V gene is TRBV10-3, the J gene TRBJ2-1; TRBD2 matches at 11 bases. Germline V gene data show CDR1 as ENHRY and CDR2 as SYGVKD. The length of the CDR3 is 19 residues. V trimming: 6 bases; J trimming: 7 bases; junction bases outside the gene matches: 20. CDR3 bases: TGTGCCATCAGGGGACGTGGATCTAGCGGGGGGACATCGATTAATGAGCAGTTCTTC. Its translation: CAIRGRGSSGGTSINEQFF.

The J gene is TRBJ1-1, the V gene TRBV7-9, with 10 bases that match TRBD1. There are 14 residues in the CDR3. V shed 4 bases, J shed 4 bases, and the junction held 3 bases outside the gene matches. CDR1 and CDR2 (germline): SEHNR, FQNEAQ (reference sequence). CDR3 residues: CASSSRTGGTEAFF. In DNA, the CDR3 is TGTGCCAGCAGCTCAAGGACAGGGGGCACTGAAGCTTTCTTT.

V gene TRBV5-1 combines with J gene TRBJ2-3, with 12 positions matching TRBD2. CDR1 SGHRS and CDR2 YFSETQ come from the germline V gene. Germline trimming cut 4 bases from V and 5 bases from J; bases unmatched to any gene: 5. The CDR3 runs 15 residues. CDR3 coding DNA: TGCGCCAGCAGCCCTAGCGGGGGGGCAATAGATACGCAGTATTTT. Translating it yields CASSPSGGAIDTQYF.

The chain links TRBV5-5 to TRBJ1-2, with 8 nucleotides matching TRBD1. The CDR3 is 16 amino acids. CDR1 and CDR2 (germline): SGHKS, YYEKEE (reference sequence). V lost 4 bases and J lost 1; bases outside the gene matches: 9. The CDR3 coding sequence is TGTGCCAGCAGCCCGGAGGGCAGGGGGCGTAACTATGGCTACACCTTC. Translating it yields CASSPEGRGRNYGYTF. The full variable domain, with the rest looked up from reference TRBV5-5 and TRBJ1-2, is DAGVTQSPTHLIKTRGQQVTLRCSPISGHKSVSWYQQVLGQGPQFIFQYYEKEERGRGNFPDRFSARQFPNYSSELNVNALLLGDSALYLCASSPEGRGRNYGYTFGSGTRLTVV.

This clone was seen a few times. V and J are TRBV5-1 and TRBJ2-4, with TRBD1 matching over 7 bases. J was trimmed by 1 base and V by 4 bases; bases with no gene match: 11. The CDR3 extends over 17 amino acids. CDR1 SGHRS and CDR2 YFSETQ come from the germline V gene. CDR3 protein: CASSEMTGNSAKNIQYF. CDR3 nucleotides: TGCGCCAGCAGCGAAATGACAGGGAATAGTGCCAAAAACATTCAGTACTTC. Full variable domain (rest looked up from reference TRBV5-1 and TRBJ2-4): KAGVTQTPRYLIKTRGQQVTLSCSPISGHRSVSWYQQTPGQGLQFLFEYFSETQRNKGNFPGRFSGRQFSNSRSEMNVSTLELGDSALYLCASSEMTGNSAKNIQYFGAGTRLSVL.

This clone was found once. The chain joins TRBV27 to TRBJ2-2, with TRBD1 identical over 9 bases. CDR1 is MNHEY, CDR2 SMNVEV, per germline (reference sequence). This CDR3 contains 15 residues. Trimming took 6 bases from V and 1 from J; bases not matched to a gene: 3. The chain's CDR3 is CASSLDRGNTGELFF. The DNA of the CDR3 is TGTGCCAGCAGCCTGGACAGGGGGAACACCGGGGAGCTGTTTTTT.

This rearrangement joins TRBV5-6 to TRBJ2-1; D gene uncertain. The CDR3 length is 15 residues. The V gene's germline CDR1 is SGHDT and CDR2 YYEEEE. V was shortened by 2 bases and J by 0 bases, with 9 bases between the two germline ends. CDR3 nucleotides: TGTGCCAGCAGCTTTCAGACTTCCTCCTACAATGAGCAGTTCTTC. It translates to CASSFQTSSYNEQFF.

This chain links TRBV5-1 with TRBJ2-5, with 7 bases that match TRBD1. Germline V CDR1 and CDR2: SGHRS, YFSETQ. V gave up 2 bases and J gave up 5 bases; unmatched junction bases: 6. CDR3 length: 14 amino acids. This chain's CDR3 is CASSLQGTWETQYF. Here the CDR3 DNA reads TGCGCCAGCAGCTTACAGGGGACCTGGGAGACCCAGTACTTC.

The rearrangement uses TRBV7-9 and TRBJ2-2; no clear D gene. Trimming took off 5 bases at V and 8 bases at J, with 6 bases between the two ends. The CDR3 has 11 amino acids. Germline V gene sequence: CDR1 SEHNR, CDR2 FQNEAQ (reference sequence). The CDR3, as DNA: TGTGCCAGCAGCGGATGGGGGGAGCTGTTTTTT. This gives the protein CASSGWGELFF.

CDR3 region: CASSEDVSASGQETQYF. CDR3 DNA sequence: TGTGCCAGCAGTGAAGACGTATCGGCTAGCGGGCAAGAGACCCAGTACTTC. This rearrangement joins TRBV2 to TRBJ2-5, with 8 nucleotides matching TRBD2. Germline V gene data show CDR1 as SNHLY and CDR2 as FYNNEI. This CDR3 comprises 17 residues. V lost 1 base to trimming and J lost 2 bases; unmatched junction nucleotides: 9. Filled out from reference TRBV2 and TRBJ2-5, the complete variable domain reads EPEVTQTPSHQVTQMGQEVILRCVPISNHLYFYWYRQILGQKVEFLVSFYNNEISEKSEIFDDQFSVERPDGSNFTLKIRSTKLEDSAMYFCASSEDVSASGQETQYFGPGTRLLVL.

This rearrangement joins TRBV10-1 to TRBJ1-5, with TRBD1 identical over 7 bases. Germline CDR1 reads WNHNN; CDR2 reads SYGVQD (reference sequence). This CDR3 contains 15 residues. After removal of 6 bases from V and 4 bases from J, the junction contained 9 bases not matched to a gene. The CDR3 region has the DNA TGCGCCAGCAGCGTCAGAACAGGGGAAAATCAGCCCCAGCATTTT. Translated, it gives CASSVRTGENQPQHF.

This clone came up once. CDR3 region: CSVRGGRGAQYF. CDR3 sequence (DNA): TGCAGCGTTCGTGGGGGCAGGGGGGCCCAGTACTTC. The chain recombines TRBV29-1 with TRBJ2-5, with TRBD1 as a possible D gene (7 bases). This CDR3 contains 12 residues. V was cut by 5 bases and J by 9 bases, with 16 bases left in between. The V gene's germline CDR1 is SQVTM and CDR2 ANQGSEA.

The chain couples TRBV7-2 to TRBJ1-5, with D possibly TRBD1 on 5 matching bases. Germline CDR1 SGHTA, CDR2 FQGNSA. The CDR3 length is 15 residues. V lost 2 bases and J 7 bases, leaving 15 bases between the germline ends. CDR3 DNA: TGTGCCAGCAGCTTAAACGGCGGGGGGGAGCAGCCCCAGCATTTT. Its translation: CASSLNGGGEQPQHF.

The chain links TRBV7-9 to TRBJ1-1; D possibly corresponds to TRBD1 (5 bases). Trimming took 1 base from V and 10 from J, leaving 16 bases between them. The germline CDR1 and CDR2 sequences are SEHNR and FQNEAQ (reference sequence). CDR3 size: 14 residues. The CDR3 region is CASSLGWEGLAAFF. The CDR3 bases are TGTGCCAGCAGCTTAGGTTGGGAGGGGTTGGCAGCTTTCTTT.

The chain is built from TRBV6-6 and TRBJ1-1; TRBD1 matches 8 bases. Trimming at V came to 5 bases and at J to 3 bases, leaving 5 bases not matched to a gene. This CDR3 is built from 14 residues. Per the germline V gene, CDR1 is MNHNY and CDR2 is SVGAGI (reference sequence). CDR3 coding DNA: TGTGCCAGCAGTACACAGGGGGGGTACACTGAAGCTTTCTTT. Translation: CASSTQGGYTEAFF.

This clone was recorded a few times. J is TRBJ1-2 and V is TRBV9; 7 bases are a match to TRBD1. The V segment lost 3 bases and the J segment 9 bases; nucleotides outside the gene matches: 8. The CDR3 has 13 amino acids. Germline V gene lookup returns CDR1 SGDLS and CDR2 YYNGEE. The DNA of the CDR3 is TGTGCCAGCAGCGACAGGGGCCGTGTACGCTACACCTTC. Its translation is CASSDRGRVRYTF.